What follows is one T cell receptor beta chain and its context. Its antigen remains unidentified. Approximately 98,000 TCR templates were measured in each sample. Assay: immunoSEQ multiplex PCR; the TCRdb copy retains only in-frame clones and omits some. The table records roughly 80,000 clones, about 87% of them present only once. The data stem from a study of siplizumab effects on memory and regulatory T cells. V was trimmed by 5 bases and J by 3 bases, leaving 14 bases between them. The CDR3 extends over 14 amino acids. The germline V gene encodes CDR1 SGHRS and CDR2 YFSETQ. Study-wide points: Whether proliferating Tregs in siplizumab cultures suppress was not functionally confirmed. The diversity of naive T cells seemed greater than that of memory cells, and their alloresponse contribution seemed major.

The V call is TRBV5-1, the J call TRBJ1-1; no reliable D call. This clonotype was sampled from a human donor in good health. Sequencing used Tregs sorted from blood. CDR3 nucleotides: TGCGCCAGCAGGTACATCGGACGTTACACTGAAGCTTTCTTT. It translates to CASRYIGRYTEAFF.